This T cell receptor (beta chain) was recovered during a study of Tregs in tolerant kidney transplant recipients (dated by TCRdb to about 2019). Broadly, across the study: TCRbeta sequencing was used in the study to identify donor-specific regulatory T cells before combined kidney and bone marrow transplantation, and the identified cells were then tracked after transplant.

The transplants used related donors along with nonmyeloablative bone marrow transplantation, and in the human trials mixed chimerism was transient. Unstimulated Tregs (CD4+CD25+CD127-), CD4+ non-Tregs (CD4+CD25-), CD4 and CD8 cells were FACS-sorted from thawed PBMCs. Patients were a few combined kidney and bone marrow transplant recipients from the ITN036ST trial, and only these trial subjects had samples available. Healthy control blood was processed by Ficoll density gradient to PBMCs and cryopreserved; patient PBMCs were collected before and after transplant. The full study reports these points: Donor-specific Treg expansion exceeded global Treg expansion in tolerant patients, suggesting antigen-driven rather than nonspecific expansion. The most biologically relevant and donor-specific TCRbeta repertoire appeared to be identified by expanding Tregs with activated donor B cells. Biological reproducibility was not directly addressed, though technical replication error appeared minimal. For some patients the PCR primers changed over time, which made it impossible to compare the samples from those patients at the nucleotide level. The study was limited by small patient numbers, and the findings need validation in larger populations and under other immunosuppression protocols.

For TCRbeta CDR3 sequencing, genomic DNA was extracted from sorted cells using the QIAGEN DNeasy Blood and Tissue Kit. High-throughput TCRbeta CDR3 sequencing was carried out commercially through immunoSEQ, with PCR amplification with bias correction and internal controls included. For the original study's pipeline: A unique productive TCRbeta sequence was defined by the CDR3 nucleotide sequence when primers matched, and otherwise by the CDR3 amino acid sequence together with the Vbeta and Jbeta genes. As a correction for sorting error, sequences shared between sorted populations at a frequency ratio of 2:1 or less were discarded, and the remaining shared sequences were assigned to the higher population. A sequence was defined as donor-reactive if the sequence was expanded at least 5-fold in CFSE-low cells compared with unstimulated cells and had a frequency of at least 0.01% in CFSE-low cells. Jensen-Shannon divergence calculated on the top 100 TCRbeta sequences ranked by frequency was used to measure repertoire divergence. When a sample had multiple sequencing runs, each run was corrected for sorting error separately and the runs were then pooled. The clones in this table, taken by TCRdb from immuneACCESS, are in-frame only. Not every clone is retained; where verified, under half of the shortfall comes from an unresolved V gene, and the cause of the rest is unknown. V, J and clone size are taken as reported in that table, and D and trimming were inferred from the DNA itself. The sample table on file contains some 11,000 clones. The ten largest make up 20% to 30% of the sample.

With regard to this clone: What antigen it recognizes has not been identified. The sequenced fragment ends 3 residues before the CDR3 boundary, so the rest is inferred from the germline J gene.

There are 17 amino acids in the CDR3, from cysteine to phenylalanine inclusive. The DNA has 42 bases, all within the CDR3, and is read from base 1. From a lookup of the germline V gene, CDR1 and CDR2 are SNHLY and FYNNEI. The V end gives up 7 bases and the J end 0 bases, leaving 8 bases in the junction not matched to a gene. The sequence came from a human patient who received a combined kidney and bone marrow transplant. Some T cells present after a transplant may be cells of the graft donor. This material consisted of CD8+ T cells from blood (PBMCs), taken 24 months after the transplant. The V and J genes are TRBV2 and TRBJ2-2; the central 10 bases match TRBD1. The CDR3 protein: CASIGTGAITNTGELFF. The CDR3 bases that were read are TGTGCCAGCATTGGGACAGGGGCGATAACGAACACCGGGGAG.